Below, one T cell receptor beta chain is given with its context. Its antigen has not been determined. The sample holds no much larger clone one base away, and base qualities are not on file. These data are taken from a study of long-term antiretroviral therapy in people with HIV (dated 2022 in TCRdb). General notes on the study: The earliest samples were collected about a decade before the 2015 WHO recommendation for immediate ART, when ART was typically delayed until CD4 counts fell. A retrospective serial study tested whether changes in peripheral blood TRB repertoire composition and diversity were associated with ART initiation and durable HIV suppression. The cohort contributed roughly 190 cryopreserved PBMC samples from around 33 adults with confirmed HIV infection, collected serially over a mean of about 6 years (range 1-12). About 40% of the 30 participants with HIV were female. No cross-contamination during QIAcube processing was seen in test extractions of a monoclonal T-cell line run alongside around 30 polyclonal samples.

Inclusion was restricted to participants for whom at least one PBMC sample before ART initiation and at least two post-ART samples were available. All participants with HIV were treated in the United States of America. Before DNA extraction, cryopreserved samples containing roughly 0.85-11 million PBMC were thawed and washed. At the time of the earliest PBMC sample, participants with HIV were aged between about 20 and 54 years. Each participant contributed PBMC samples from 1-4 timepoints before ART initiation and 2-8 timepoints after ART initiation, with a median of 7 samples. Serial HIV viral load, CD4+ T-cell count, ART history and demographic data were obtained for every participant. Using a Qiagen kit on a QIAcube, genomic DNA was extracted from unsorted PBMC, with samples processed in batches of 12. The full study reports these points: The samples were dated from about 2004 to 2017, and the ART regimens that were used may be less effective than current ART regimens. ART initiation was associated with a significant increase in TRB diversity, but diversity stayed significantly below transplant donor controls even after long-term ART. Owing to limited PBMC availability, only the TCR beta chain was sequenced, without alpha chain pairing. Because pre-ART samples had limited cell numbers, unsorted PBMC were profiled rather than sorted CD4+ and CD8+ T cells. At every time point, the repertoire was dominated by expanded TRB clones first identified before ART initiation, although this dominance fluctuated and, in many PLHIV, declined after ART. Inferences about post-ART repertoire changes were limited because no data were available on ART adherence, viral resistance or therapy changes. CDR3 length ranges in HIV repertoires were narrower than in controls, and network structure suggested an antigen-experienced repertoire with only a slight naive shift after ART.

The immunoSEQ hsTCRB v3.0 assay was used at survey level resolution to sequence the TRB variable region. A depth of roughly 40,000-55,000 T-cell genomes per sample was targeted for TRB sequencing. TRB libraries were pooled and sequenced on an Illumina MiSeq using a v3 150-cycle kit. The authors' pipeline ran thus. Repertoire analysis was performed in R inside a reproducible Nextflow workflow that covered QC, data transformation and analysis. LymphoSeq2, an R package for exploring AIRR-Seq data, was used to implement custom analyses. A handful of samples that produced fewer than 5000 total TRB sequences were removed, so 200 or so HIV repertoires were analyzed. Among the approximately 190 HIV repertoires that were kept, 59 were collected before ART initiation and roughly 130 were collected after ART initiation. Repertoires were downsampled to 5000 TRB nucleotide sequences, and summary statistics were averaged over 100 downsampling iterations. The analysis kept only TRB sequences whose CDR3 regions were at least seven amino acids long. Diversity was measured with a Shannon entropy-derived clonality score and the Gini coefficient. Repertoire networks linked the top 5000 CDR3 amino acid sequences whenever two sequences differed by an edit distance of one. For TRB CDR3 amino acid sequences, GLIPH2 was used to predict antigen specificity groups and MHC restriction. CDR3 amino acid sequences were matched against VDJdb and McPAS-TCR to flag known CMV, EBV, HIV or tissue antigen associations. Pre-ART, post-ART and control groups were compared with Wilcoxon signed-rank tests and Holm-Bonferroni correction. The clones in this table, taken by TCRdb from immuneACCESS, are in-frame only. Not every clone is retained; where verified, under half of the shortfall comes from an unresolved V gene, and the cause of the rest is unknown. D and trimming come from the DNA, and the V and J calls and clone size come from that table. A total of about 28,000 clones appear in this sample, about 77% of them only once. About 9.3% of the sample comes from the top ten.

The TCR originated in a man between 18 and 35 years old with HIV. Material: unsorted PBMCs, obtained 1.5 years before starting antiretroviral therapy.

The CDR3 in this case is CASSFDRGWPQHF. The sequenced DNA: TGTGCCAGCAGTTTCGACAGGGGGTGGCCCCAGCATTTT. The sequence links TRBV27 to TRBJ1-5; 9 central bases correspond to TRBD1. Counted from cysteine to phenylalanine, this CDR3 has 13 amino acids. The only DNA kept is the CDR3, 39 bases in frame from the first base. The CDR1 and CDR2 encoded by the germline V gene (reference sequence) are MNHEY and SMNVEV. Trimming takes 3 bases off V and 9 bases off J; junction bases not matched to a gene: 3.